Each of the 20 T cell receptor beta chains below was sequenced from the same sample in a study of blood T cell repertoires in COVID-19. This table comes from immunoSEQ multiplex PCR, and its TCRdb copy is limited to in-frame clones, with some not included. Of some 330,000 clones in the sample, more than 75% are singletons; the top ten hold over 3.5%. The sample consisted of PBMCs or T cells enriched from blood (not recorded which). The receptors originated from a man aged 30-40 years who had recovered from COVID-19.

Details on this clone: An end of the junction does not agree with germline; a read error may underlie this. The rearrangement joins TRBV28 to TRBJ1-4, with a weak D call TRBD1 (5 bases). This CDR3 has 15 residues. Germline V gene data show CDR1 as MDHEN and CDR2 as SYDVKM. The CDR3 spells CASSPQVRANEKLFF. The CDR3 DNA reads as TGTGCCAGCAGTCCACAGGTCAGGGCTAACGAAAAACTGTTTTTT. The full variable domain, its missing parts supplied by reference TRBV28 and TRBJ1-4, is DVKVTQSSRYLVKRTGEKVFLECVQDMDHENMFWYRQDPGLGLRLIYFSYDVKMKEKGDIPEGYSVSREKKERFSLILESASTNQTSMYLCASSPQVRANEKLFFGSGTQLSVL.

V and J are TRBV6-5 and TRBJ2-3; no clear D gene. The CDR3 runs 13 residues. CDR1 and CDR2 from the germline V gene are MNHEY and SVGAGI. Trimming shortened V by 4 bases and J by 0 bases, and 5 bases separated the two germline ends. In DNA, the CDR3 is TGTGCCAGCAGTTTAACTAGCACAGATACGCAGTATTTT. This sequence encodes CASSLTSTDTQYF.

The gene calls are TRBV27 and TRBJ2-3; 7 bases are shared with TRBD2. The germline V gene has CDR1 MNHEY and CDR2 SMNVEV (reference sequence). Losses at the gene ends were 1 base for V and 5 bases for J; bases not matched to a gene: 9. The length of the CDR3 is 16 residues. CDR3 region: CASSLYGRAGGDTQYF. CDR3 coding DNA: TGTGCCAGCAGTTTATATGGGAGGGCCGGCGGAGATACGCAGTATTTT.

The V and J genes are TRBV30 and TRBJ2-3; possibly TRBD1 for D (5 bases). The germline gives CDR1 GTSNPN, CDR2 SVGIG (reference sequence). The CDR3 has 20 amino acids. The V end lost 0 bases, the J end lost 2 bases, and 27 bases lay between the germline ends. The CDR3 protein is CAWSVGVLVGLQQLTDTQYF. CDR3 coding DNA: TGTGCCTGGAGTGTAGGGGTTTTGGTGGGCCTGCAACAGCTCACAGATACGCAGTATTTT.

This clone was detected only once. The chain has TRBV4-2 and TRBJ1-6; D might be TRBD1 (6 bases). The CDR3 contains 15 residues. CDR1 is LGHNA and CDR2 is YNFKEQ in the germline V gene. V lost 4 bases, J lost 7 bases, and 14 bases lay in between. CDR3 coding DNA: TGTGCCAGCAGCCCCCGGACAGACAACAATTCACCCCTCCACTTT. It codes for CASSPRTDNNSPLHF.

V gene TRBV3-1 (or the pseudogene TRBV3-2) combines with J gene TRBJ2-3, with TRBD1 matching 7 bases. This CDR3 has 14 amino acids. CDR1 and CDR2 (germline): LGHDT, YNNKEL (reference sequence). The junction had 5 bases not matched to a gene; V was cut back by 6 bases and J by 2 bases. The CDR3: CASRTTGSTDTQYF. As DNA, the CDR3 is TGTGCCAGCAGGACGACAGGGTCCACAGATACGCAGTATTTT.

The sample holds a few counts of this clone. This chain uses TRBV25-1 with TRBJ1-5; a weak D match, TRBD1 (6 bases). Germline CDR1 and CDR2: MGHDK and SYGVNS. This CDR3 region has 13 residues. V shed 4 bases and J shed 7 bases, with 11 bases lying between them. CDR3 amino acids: CASSAGDRQPQHF. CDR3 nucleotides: TGTGCCAGCAGTGCAGGGGATAGACAGCCCCAGCATTTT.

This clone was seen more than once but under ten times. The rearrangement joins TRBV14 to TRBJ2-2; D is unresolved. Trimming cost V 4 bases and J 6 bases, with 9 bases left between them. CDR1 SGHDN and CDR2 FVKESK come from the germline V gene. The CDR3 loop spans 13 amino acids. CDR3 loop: CASSRVPSGELFF. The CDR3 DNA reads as TGTGCCAGCAGCCGAGTTCCGTCCGGGGAGCTGTTTTTT. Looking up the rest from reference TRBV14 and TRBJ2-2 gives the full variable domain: EAGVTQFPSHSVIEKGQTVTLRCDPISGHDNLYWYRRVMGKEIKFLLHFVKESKQDESGMPNNRFLAERTGGTYSTLKVQPAELEDSGVYFCASSRVPSGELFFGEGSRLTVL.

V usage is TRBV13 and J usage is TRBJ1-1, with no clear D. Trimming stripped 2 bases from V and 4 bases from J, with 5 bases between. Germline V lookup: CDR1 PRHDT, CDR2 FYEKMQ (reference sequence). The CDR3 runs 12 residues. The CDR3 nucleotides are TGTGCCAGCAGCTTATCGGGCACTGAAGCTTTCTTT. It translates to CASSLSGTEAFF. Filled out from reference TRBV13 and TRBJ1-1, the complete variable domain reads AAGVIQSPRHLIKEKRETATLKCYPIPRHDTVYWYQQGPGQDPQFLISFYEKMQSDKGSIPDRFSAQQFSDYHSELNMSSLELGDSALYFCASSLSGTEAFFGQGTRLTVV.

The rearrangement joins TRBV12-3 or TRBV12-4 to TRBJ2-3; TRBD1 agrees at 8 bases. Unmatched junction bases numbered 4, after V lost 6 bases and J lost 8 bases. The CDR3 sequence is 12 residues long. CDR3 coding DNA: TGTGCCAGCAGAATACAGGGGGTTACGCAGTATTTT. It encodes CASRIQGVTQYF.

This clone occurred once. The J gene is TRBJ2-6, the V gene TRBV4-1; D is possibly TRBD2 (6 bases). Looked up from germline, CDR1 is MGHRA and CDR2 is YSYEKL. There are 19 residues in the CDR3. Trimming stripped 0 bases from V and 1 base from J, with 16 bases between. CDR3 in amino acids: CASSQEFPGVISGANVLTF. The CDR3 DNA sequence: TGCGCCAGCAGCCAAGAGTTTCCGGGGGTTATATCTGGGGCCAACGTCCTGACTTTC.

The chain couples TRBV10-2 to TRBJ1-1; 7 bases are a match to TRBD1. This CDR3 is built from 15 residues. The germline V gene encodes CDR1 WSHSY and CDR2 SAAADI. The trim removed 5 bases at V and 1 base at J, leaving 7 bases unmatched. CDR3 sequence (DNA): TGCGCCAGCAGTCCAGACAGGGAATCGAACACTGAAGCTTTCTTT. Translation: CASSPDRESNTEAFF.

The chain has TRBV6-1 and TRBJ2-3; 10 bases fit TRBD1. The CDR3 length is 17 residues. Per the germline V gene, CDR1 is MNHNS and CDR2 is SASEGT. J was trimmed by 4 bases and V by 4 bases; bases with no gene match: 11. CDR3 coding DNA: TGTGCCAGCAGTGTCCGGGACAGGGGTTACACAGCAGATACGCAGTATTTT. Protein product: CASSVRDRGYTADTQYF.

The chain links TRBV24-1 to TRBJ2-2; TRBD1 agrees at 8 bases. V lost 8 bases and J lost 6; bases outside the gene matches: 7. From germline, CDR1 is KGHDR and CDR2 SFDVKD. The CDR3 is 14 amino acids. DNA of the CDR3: TGTGCCACCACCTCCGGACAGGGTGCCGGGGAGCTGTTTTTT. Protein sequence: CATTSGQGAGELFF.

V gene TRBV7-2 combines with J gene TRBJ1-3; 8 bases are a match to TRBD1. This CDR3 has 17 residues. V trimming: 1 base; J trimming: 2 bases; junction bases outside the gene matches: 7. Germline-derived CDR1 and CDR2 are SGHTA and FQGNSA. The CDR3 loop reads CASSLGGQGLTGNTIYF. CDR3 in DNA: TGTGCCAGCAGCTTAGGAGGACAGGGTTTGACTGGAAACACCATATATTTT.

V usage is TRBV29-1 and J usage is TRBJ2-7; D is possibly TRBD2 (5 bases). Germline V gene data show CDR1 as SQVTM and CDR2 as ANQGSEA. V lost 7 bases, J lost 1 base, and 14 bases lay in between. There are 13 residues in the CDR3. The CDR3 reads CSGLISGSYEQYF. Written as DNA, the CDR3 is TGCAGCGGCCTCATCTCGGGATCCTACGAGCAGTACTTC.

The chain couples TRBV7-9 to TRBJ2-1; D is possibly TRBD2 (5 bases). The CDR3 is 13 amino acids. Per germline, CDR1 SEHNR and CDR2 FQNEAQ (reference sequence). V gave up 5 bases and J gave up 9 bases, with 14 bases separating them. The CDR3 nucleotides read TGTGCCAGCAGCGACGGGATCCTGGGTGAGCAGTTCTTC. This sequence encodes CASSDGILGEQFF.

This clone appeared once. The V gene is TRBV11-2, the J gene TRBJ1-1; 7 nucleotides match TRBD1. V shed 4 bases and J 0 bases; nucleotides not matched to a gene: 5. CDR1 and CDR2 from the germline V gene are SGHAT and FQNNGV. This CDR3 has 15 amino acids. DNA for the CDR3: TGTGCCAGCAGCTCCGGGACAGTCATGAACACTGAAGCTTTCTTT. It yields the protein CASSSGTVMNTEAFF.

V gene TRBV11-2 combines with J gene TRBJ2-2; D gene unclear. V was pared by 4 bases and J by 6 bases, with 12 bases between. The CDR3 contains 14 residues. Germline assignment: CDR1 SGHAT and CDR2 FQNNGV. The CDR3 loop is CASSSTSAAGELFF. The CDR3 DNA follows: TGTGCCAGCAGCTCAACTTCCGCGGCCGGGGAGCTGTTTTTT. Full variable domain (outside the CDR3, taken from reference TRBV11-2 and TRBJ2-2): EAGVAQSPRYKIIEKRQSVAFWCNPISGHATLYWYQQILGQGPKLLIQFQNNGVVDDSQLPKDRFSAERLKGVDSTLKIQPAKLEDSAVYLCASSSTSAAGELFFGEGSRLTVL.

The CDR3 here is CASSFREGGGYTF. DNA for the CDR3: TGTGCCAGCAGTTTTCGGGAGGGTGGTGGCTACACCTTC. V gene TRBV12-3 or TRBV12-4 combines with J gene TRBJ1-2; D is unresolved. V was trimmed by 3 bases and J by 7 bases, leaving 12 bases between them. The CDR3 totals 13 residues.